Sequencing of this T cell receptor beta chain was carried out in a study of blood T cell repertoires in COVID-19. Study summary: T cells, B-cell-depleted T cells, or PBMCs supplied cDNA or gDNA.

Original data processing: Quantification of nucleated cells was approximated via reference gene primer amplification. The assay was immunoSEQ multiplex PCR, and TCRdb's table has in-frame clones only and misses some. The DNA was the basis for D and trimming; V, J and clone size are from that table. The data hold 250,000 or so clones, with under 85% observed a single time. The length of the CDR3 is 16 residues. The germline V gene encodes CDR1 SGHKS and CDR2 YYEKEE (reference sequence). The V and J ends lost 4 bases and 1 base, in that order; junction bases with no gene match: 5. The specimen was peripheral blood. The receptor's source is a human donor in a cohort sampled during active COVID-19. V and J are TRBV5-5 and TRBJ2-3; 11 nucleotides agree with TRBD2. CDR3 in DNA: TGTGCCAGCAGCCTTTCGACTAGCGGGGGCACAGATACGCAGTATTTT. Encoded protein: CASSLSTSGGTDTQYF.